Included here is one T cell receptor beta chain sequence, with context. Its antigen is unidentified. Sequenced material consisted of expressed TCRB transcripts (all of the isolated RNA was reverse transcribed). Measured with immunoSEQ multiplex PCR; TCRdb has only the in-frame clones, and not every one. This table has under 800,000 clones, around 15% appearing once. CD45RO/CCR7/CD25/CD127/CD95/CD27 staining was used to isolate CD4+ naive, central memory, regulatory and stem cell-like memory cells by sorting. The source of the sample is a study of beta chain features in type 1 diabetes. The study's findings and limits: In type 1 diabetes patients, VDJ junctions had fewer insertions; deletions at these junctions were more frequent.

With 1 base removed from V and 4 bases from J, the gap between germline ends came to 11 bases. The CDR3 is 14 amino acids. Germline CDR1 SGDLS, CDR2 YYNGEE. This chain joins TRBV9 and TRBJ1-1, with D unclear. The clonotype was recovered from a man in his late teens or twenties in good health. The source material was naive CD4+ T cells from blood. CDR3 sequence: CASSVKEVSTEAFF. The DNA for the CDR3 is TGTGCCAGCAGCGTAAAGGAGGTCTCCACTGAAGCTTTCTTT.